These T cell receptor beta chains were read from a single sample in a study of T cells after yellow fever vaccination. A single record per CDR3 protein comes from TCRdb applying MiXCR to the 5' RACE reads. The table includes 300,000 to 450,000 distinct CDR3 sequences, roughly 6.1% detected once. The specimen was PBMCs, collected 5 days after the yellow fever booster vaccination. The receptors were gathered from a man aged 25-40 years who received the YFV17D yellow fever vaccine. CDR3s include the opening cysteine and the closing phenylalanine or tryptophan.

CDR3 protein,V gene
CASSLAHWQGSVNEQFF,TRBV7-8
CSARDGRAETQYF,TRBV20-1
CASSPEGVLLF,TRBV18
CASSSPTGHHSGANVLTF,TRBV27
CASSPLTSSEQYF,TRBV18
CSVQSSAELATDTQYF,TRBV29-1
CASSRDVKSGQYF,TRBV7-2
CASGSGQGGYTGELFF,TRBV12-5
CASSSWTGKNTEAFF,TRBV7-8
CASSGALAGANEQFF,TRBV9
CSVEVNRQETQYF,TRBV29-1
CASSRATGGNQPQHF,TRBV3-1
CASSRIHQVAEGVNEQFF,TRBV19
CASSEGRAAYSGNTIYF,TRBV6-1
CASSLPSGTDTQYF,TRBV19